The present T cell receptor beta chain was sequenced within a study of blood T cell repertoires in COVID-19. Overall study: COVID-19 samples collected from the United States, Italy and Spain covered acute and convalescent phases. PBMCs, B-cell-depleted T cells, or T cells were the source of the cDNA or gDNA that made up the material.

In the study's own analysis: Estimates of nucleated cell counts were drawn from the amplification of reference gene primers. The repertoire was sequenced with immunoSEQ multiplex PCR; TCRdb's copy has only in-frame clones and lacks some. The D gene and trimming were derived from the DNA, and the V and J assignments and clone size from that table. The sample lists 200,000 or so clones; roughly 80% were seen once. CDR1 and CDR2 (germline): MGHRA, YSYEKL. The CDR3 sequence is 17 residues long. The V and J ends lost 3 bases and 5 bases, in that order; junction bases with no gene match: 10. Sequenced sample: peripheral blood. This TCR was sampled from an elderly woman with acute or convalescent COVID-19. This chain links TRBV4-1 with TRBJ2-1; 10 bases line up with TRBD2. CDR3 nucleotides: TGCGCCAGCAGCCATGCGGTTAGCGGGGGGCTTAACAATGAGCAGTTCTTC. Amino acid sequence: CASSHAVSGGLNNEQFF.